What follows is one TCR beta chain and its context. Its specificity is unknown. The data belong to a study of T cell responses to AZD1222 COVID-19 vaccine. Findings and caveats of the study: Close to half of spike-specific TCRs reportedly recognize unmutated variant regions. Clonal diversity was possibly underestimated; the donors were predominantly white British and more often female.

Data came from immunoSEQ multiplex PCR; TCRdb stores just in-frame clones and leaves some out. The table has 120,000 or so clones, approximately 90% seen once. This receptor was identified in an adult in good health. The sample in question was peripheral blood, obtained on day 0 of AZD1222 vaccination.

The CDR3 DNA sequence: TGTGCCAGCAGCTCCCATGTGGCCTACTACGAGCAGTACTTC. Its protein product is CASSSHVAYYEQYF. The rearrangement joins TRBV7-2 to TRBJ2-7; D is undetermined. The length of the CDR3 is 14 residues. Trimming took off 4 bases at V and 3 bases at J, with 13 bases between the two ends. Germline CDR1 and CDR2: SGHTA and FQGNSA.